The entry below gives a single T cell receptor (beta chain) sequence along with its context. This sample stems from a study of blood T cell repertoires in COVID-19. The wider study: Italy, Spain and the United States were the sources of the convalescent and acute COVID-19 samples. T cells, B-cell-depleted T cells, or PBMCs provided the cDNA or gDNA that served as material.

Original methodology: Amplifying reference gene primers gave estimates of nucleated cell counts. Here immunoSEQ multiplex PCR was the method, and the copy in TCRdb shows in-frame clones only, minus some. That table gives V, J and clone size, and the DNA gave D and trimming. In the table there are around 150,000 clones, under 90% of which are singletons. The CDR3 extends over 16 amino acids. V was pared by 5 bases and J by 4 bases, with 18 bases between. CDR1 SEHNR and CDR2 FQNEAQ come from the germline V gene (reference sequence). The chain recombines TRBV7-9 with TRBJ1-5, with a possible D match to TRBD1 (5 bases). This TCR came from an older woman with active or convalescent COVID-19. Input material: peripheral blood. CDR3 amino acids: CASSTSLAGRNQPQHF. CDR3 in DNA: TGTGCCAGCAGCACTAGCCTGGCAGGGCGTAATCAGCCCCAGCATTTT. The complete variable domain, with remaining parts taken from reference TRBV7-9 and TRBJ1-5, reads DTGVSQNPRHKITKRGQNVTFRCDPISEHNRLYWYRQTLGQGPEFLTYFQNEAQLEKSRLLSDRFSAERPKGSFSTLEIQRTEQGDSAMYLCASSTSLAGRNQPQHFGDGTRLSIL.